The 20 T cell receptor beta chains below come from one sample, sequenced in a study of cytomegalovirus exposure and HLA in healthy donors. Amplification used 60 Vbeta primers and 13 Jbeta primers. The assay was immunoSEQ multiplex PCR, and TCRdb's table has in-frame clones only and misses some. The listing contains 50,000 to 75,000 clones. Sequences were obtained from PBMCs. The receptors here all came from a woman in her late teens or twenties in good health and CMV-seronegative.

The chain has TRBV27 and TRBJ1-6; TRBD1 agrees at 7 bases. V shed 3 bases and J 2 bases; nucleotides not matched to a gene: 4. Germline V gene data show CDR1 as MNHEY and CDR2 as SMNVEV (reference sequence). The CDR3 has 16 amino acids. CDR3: CASSFTDRAYNSPLHF. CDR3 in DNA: TGTGCCAGCAGTTTCACCGACAGGGCCTATAATTCACCCCTCCACTTT.

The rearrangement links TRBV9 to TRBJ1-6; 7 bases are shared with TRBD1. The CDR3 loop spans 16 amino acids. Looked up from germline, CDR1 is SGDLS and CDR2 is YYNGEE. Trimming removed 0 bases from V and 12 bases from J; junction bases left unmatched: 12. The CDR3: CASSVATGTEWVPLHF. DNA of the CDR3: TGTGCCAGCAGCGTAGCTACCGGGACAGAGTGGGTACCCCTCCACTTT. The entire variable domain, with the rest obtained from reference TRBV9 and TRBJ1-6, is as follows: DSGVTQTPKHLITATGQRVTLRCSPRSGDLSVYWYQQSLDQGLQFLIQYYNGEERAKGNILERFSAQQFPDLHSELNLSSLELGDSALYFCASSVATGTEWVPLHFGNGTRLTVT.

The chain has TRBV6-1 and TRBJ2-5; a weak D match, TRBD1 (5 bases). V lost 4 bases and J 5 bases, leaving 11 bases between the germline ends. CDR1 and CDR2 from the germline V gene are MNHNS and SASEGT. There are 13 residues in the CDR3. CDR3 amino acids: CASSGGRDETQYF. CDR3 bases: TGTGCCAGCAGTGGGGGCAGGGATGAGACCCAGTACTTC.

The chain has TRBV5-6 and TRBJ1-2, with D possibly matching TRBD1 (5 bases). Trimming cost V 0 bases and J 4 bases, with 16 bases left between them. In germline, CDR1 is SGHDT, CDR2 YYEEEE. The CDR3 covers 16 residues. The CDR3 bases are TGTGCCAGCAGCTTGGGGCGGGGGACCTGGGGCTATGGCTACACCTTC. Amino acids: CASSLGRGTWGYGYTF.

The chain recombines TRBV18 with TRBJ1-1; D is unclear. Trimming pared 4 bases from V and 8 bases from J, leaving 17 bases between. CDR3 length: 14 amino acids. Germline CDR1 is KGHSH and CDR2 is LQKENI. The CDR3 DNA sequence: TGTGCCAGCTCACTTATAGCCCGAGGAGTGGAAGCTTTCTTT. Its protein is CASSLIARGVEAFF.

CDR3 bases: TGTGCCAGCAGTTTCGGTGGAGGTGGGGATACGCAGTATTTT. This translates into CASSFGGGGDTQYF. The chain couples TRBV6-5 to TRBJ2-3; weak D call: TRBD2 (5 bases). Germline CDR1 MNHEY, CDR2 SVGAGI. The CDR3 length is 14 residues. With 4 bases removed from V and 6 bases from J, the gap between germline ends came to 14 bases.

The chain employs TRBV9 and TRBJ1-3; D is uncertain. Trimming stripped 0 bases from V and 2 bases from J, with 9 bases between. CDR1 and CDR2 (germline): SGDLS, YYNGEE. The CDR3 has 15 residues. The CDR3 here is CASSVGAGTGNTIYF. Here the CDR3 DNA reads TGTGCCAGCAGCGTAGGCGCCGGGACTGGAAACACCATATATTTT. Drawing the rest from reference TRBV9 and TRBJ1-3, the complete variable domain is DSGVTQTPKHLITATGQRVTLRCSPRSGDLSVYWYQQSLDQGLQFLIQYYNGEERAKGNILERFSAQQFPDLHSELNLSSLELGDSALYFCASSVGAGTGNTIYFGEGSWLTVV.

CDR3 in DNA: TGTGCCAGCAGTTATATTGGCAACGCCTACGAGCAGTACTTC. This translates into CASSYIGNAYEQYF. The gene calls are TRBV6-5 and TRBJ2-7; D is uncertain. Per the germline V gene, CDR1 is MNHEY and CDR2 is SVGAGI. CDR3 length: 14 residues. The ends were cut back, 3 bases at V and 2 bases at J, with 11 bases in the middle.

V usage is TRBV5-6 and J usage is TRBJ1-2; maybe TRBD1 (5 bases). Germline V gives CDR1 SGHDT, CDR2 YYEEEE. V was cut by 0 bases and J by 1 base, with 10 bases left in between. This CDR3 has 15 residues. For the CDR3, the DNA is TGTGCCAGCAGCTTGGCCTTGGGACTTAACTATGGCTACACCTTC. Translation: CASSLALGLNYGYTF. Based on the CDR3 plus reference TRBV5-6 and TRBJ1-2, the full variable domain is DAGVTQSPTHLIKTRGQQVTLRCSPKSGHDTVSWYQQALGQGPQFIFQYYEEEERQRGNFPDRFSGHQFPNYSSELNVNALLLGDSALYLCASSLALGLNYGYTFGSGTRLTVV.

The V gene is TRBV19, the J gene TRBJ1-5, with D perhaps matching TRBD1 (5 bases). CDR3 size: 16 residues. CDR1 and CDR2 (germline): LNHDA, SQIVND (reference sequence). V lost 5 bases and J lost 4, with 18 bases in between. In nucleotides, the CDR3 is TGTGCCAGTAGTCCGTTTCAGCGACAGCTGAATCAGCCCCAGCATTTT. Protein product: CASSPFQRQLNQPQHF.

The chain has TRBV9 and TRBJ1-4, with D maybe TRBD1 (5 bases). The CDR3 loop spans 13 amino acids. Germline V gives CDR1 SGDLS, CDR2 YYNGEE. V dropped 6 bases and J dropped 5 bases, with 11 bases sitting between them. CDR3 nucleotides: TGTGCCAGCACCGGGGGTTCCAATGAAAAACTGTTTTTT. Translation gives CASTGGSNEKLFF.

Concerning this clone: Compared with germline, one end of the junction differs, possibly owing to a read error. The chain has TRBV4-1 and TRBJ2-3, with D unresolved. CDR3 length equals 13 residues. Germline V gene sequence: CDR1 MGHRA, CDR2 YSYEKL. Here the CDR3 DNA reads TGCGACAGCAGCCAACTACGCCCAGATACGCAGTATTTT. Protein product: CDSSQLRPDTQYF.

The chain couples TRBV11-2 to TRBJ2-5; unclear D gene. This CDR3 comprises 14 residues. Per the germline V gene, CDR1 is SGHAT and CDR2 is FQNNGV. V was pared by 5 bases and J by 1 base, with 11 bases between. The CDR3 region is CASSGGRFQETQYF. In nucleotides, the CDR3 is TGTGCCAGCAGCGGTGGTCGGTTCCAAGAGACCCAGTACTTC.

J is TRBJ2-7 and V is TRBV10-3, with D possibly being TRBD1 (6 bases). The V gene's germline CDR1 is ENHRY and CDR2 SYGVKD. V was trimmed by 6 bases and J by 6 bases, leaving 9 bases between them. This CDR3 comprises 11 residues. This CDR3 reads CAIRGTLEQYF. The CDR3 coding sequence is TGTGCCATCAGGGGGACACTCGAGCAGTACTTC.

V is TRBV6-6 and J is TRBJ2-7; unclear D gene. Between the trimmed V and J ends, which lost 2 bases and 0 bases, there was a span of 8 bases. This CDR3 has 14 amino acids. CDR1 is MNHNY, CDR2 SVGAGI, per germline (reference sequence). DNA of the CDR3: TGTGCCAGCAGTTACGTGCAAGCCTCCTACGAGCAGTACTTC. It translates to CASSYVQASYEQYF.

The CDR3 region is CASSIVRTLPDQPQHF. The CDR3 DNA reads as TGTGCCAGTAGTATAGTTCGGACACTACCCGATCAGCCCCAGCATTTT. The rearrangement links TRBV19 to TRBJ1-5; D possibly corresponds to TRBD1 (5 bases). Germline V gene sequence: CDR1 LNHDA, CDR2 SQIVND (reference sequence). This CDR3 has 16 amino acids. V shed 1 base and J shed 5 bases, with 15 bases lying between them.

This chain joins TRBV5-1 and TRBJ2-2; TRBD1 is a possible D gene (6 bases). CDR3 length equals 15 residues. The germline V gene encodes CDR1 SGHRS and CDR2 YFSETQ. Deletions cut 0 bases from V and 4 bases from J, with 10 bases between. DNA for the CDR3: TGCGCCAGCAGCTTGGACAGGGCGGGCACCGGGGAGCTGTTTTTT. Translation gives CASSLDRAGTGELFF.

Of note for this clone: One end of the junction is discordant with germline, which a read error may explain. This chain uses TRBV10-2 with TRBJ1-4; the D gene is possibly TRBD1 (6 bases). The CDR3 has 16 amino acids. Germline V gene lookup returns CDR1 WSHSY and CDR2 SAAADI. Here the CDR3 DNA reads TGCGCCAGCAGTGAGTCGTTGGGGGCAACAAATGAAAAACTGTTTTTT. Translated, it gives CASSESLGATNEKLFF.

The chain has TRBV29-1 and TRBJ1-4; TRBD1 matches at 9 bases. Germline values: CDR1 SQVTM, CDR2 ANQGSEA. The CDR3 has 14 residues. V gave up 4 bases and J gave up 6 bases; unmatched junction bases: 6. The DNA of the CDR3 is TGCAGCGTTGTTGGTCGACAGGGGGATGAAAAACTGTTTTTT. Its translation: CSVVGRQGDEKLFF.

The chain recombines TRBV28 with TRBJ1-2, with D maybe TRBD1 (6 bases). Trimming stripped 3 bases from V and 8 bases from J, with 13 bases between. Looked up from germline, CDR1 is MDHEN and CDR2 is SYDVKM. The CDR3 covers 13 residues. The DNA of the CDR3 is TGTGCCAGCAGTTTTGCAGGGGCCGAGGGCTACACCTTC. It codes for CASSFAGAEGYTF.